This T cell receptor (beta chain) was sequenced in a study of blood T cell repertoires in COVID-19. Background on the study: Sites across the United States, Italy and Spain contributed samples from acute and convalescent COVID-19. Nucleic acid was either cDNA or gDNA, and it came from T cells, B-cell-depleted T cells, or PBMCs.

In the study's own analysis: Reference gene primer amplification gave nucleated cell count estimates. Assay: immunoSEQ multiplex PCR; the TCRdb copy retains only in-frame clones and omits some. V and J calls and clone size are copied from that table; D and trimming were computed from the DNA. The sample contains 150,000 or so clones, roughly 91% of which appear only once. The V and J ends lost 6 bases and 2 bases, in that order; junction bases with no gene match: 0. CDR3 length: 13 residues. Per the germline V gene, CDR1 is SGHTA and CDR2 is FQGNSA. This rearrangement joins TRBV7-2 to TRBJ2-5; 10 nucleotides align to TRBD2. Material for sequencing was peripheral blood. This TCR derives from a man younger than 35 with acute or convalescent COVID-19. CDR3 region: CASRLAGQETQYF. In nucleotides, the CDR3 is TGTGCCAGCAGACTAGCGGGACAAGAGACCCAGTACTTC.